This T cell receptor (beta chain) was profiled in a study of circulating CD8 cells and anti-PD-1 response in melanoma. This clonotype is termed large. Its specificity is unknown. This CDR3 region has 13 residues. From germline, CDR1 is SNHLY and CDR2 FYNNEI. Losses at the gene ends were 7 bases for V and 9 bases for J; bases not matched to a gene: 9. Study observations and caveats: At M1, fewer than 8% of TRB clonotypes appeared in multiple subsets.

Live CD3+CD8+TCRalphabeta+ cells were sorted into four subsets by PD-1 and/or TIGIT. TCR libraries were prepared from roughly 14 ng of total RNA with the QIAseq Immune Repertoire TCR panel. TCRdb independently ran MiXCR on the reads; one entry per CDR3 protein. The sample has 1,500 to 2,500 distinct CDR3 sequences, roughly 6.3% seen once. The sequencing used CD8+ T cells from PBMCs, collected at baseline or after one month of anti-PD-1 therapy (not recorded which). The receptor's source is a human donor with melanoma. V gene TRBV2 combines with J gene TRBJ2-1; TRBD1 matches at 7 bases. DNA of the CDR3: TGTGCCAGCACGGCCCTAGGGGGCACTGAGCAGTTCTTC. This encodes CASTALGGTEQFF.